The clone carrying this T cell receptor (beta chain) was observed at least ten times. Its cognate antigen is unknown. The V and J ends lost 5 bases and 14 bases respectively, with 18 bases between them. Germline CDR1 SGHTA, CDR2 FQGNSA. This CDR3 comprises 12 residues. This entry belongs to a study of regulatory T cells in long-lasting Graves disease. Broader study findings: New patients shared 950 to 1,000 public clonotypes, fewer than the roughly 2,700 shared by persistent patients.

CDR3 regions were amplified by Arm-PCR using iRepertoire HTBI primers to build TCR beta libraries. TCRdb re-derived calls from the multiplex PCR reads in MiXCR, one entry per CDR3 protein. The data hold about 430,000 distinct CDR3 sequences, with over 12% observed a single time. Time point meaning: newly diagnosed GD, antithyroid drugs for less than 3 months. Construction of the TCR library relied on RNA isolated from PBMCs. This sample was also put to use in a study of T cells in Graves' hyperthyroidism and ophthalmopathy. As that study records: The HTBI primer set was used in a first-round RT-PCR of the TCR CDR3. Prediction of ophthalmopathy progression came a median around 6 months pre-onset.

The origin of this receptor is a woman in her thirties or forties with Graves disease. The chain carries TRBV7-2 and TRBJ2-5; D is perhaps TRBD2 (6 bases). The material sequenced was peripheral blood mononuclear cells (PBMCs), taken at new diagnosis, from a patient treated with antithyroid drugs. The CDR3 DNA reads TGTGCCAGCAGCATACCGGGACTCACTCTCTACTTC. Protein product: CASSIPGLTLYF. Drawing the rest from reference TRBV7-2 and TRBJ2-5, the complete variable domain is GAGVSQSPSNKVTEKGKDVELRCDPISGHTALYWYRQSLGQGLEFLIYFQGNSAPDKSGLPSDRFSAERTGGSVSTLTIQRTQQEDSAVYLCASSIPGLTLYFGPGTRLLVL.